This T cell receptor beta chain is from a study of technical replicates of blood from a handful of donors. CDR1 is MNHEY, CDR2 SVGAGI, per germline. The CDR3 is made up of 15 amino acids. Germline trimming cut 2 bases from V and 1 base from J; bases unmatched to any gene: 2. Libraries were prepared by immunoSEQ multiplex PCR; TCRdb keeps only in-frame clonotypes and omits some of them. The repertoire holds 60,000 to 85,000 clones, with roughly 96% as singletons. Sequencing was carried out using T cells isolated from PBMCs. The gene calls are TRBV6-5 and TRBJ1-1; 9 positions agree with TRBD1. This clonotype was obtained from a human donor in good health. CDR3 bases: TGTGCCAGCAGTTACCAGGACAGGGGGAACACTGAAGCTTTCTTT. This translates into CASSYQDRGNTEAFF.